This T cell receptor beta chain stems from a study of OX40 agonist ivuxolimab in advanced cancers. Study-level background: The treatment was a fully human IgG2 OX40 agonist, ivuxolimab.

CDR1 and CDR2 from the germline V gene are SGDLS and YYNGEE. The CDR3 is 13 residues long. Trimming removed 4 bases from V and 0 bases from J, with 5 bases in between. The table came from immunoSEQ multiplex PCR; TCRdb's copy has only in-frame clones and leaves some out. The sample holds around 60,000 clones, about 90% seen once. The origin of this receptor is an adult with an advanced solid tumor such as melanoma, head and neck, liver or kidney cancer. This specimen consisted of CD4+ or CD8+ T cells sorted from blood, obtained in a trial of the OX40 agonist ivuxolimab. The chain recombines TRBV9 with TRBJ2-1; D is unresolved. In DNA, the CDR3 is TGTGCCAGCAGCCCAGGCTCCTACAATGAGCAGTTCTTC. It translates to CASSPGSYNEQFF.